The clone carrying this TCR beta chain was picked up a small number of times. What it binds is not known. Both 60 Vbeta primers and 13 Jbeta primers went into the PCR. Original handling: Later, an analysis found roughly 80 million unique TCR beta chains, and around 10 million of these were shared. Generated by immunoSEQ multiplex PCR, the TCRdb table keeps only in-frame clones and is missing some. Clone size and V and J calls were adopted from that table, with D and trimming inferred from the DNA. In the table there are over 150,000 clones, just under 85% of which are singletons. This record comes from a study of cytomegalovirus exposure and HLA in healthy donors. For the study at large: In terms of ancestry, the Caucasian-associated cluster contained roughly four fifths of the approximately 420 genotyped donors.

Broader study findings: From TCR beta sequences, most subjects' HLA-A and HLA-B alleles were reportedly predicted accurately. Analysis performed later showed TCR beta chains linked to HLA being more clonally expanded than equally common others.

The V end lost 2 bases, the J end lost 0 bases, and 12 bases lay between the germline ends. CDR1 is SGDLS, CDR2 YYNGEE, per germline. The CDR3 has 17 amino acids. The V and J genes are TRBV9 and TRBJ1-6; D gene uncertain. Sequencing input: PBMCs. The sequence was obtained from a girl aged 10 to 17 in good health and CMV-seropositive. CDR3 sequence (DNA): TGTGCCAGCAGCGTGGAGGACTTGAGCTCCTATAATTCACCCCTCCACTTT. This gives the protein CASSVEDLSSYNSPLHF.